This entry describes one T cell receptor beta chain. The CDR3 contains 15 residues. Per the germline V gene, CDR1 is SGHVS and CDR2 is FQNEAQ. V was clipped by 3 bases and J by 2 bases; unmatched bases: 5. This study enrolled people aged about 18 to 100 from around 26 US geographic areas. This record comes from a study of blood T cell repertoires in COVID-19. About the study: T cells, B-cell-depleted T cells, or PBMCs supplied cDNA or gDNA.

This table comes from immunoSEQ multiplex PCR, and its TCRdb copy is limited to in-frame clones, with some not included. The sample contains 150,000 to 200,000 clones, 82% of which appear only once. This clonotype was sampled from a man in his fifties or sixties who had recovered from COVID-19. The sample was PBMCs or T cells enriched from blood (not recorded which). The chain joins TRBV7-8 to TRBJ1-1; 8 bases map to TRBD1. This CDR3 is CASSLSDRGNTEAFF. As DNA, the CDR3 is TGTGCCAGCAGCTTGTCCGACAGGGGCAACACTGAAGCTTTCTTT.